A selection of T cell receptor beta chains follows, all from one sample in a study of Ad26.COV2.S vaccination and SARS-CoV-2 variants. Method: immunoSEQ multiplex PCR; TCRdb's copy keeps in-frame clones and lacks some. The profile shows about 680,000 clones, approximately 88% of them singletons. Here the sequenced sample was peripheral blood, taken in a trial of Ad26.COV2.S vaccine versus placebo. The receptors stem from a person aged 18 to 65 who received the Ad26.COV2.S COVID-19 vaccine or a placebo. Each CDR3 is given without its conserved first and last residue.

TRBJ2-3	13	TRBV7-8	ASAVGVAGTDTQY
TRBJ1-2	12	TRBV6-5	ASKDRGENYGYT
TRBJ2-1	9	TRBV30	AWEIVAGQF
TRBJ2-3	14	TRBV2	ASSLGLAGPRDTQY
TRBJ1-5	13	TRBV24-1	ATSRTGEGNQPQH
TRBJ1-5	13	TRBV30	AWSPGQVGNQPQH
TRBJ2-2	15	TRBV3-1/TRBV3-2	ASSHFAGGANTGELF
TRBJ2-4	14	TRBV6-6	ASSSPGGIAKNIQY
TRBJ1-6	13	TRBV5-1	ASSGSDRGNSPLH
TRBJ2-3	12	TRBV19	ASSIRDSPKTQY
TRBJ2-2	14	TRBV15	ATSRQLAANTGELF
TRBJ1-6	13	TRBV9	ASSVGGERGSPLH
TRBJ1-6	13	TRBV21-1	ASGGRRAPNSPLH
TRBJ2-5	15	TRBV2	ASASGTSGSGLETQY
TRBJ2-7	12	TRBV10-3	ATAFLETSYEQY
TRBJ2-7	10	TRBV7-9	ASSLPGAEQY
TRBJ2-3	15	TRBV30	AWSVLNAGALTDTQY
TRBJ2-7	13	TRBV5-1	ASRVEGGNSYEQY
TRBJ2-7	11	TRBV12-3/TRBV12-4	ASSLGPSYEQY
TRBJ1-6	11	TRBV27	ASSAGYNSPLH
TRBJ1-2	11	TRBV6-2/TRBV6-3	ASSYEGNYGYT
TRBJ1-5	11	TRBV30	AWSPTGYQPQH
TRBJ2-1	16	TRBV4-3	ASSQGLAGGTSYNEQF
TRBJ2-7	11	TRBV12-3/TRBV12-4	ASSFGNSYEQY
TRBJ1-6	14	TRBV18	ASSPAGGTGTSPLH
TRBJ1-2	13	TRBV7-9	ASSLPSLVSNGYT
TRBJ2-7	13	TRBV15	ATSRDGQTSYEQY
TRBJ2-4	12	TRBV11-2	ASSGPEAKNIQY
TRBJ1-6	13	TRBV2	ASGGTQTRKSPLH
TRBJ2-1	10	TRBV29-1	SVEQGGNEQF
TRBJ1-2	11	TRBV3-1/TRBV3-2	ASSQEGSYGYT
TRBJ1-6	11	TRBV7-9	ASSLDGNSPLH
TRBJ2-3	14	TRBV25-1	ASSEWGLAGPIPQY
TRBJ1-4	14	TRBV6-4	ASSLNPGQGDEKLF
TRBJ1-3	13	TRBV4-1	ASSQVPVSGNTIY
TRBJ2-1	13	TRBV5-6	ASRTLGGTYNEQF
TRBJ1-2	12	TRBV6-4	ASSPTGTNYGYT
TRBJ1-1	11	TRBV7-7	ASSLAEGSQAF
TRBJ2-7	12	TRBV18	ASSLLEASYEQY
TRBJ1-1	11	TRBV18	ASSADRDTEAF
TRBJ1-1	11	TRBV6-5	ASRQGGNTEAF
TRBJ1-5	13	TRBV7-2	ASSLVGRVNQPQH
TRBJ1-2	14	TRBV30	AWSRRTGGDLYGYT
TRBJ2-7	13	TRBV6-5	ASRDPGQGSYEQY
TRBJ2-1	13	TRBV5-1	ASSSGRGSYNEQF
TRBJ1-2	11	TRBV30	AWTPGTGRGYT